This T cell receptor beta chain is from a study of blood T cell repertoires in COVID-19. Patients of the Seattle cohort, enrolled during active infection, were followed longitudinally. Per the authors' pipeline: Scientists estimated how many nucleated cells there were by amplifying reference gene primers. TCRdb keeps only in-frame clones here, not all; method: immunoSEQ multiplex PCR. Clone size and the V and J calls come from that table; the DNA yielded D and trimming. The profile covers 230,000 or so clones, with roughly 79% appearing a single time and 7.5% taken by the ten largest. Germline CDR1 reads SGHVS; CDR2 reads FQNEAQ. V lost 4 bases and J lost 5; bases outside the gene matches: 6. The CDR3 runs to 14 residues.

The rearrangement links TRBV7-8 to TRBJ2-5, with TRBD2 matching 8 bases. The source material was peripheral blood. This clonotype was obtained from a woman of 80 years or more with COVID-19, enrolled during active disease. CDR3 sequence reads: CASSWSGSWETQYF. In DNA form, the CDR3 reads TGTGCCAGCAGCTGGAGCGGGAGCTGGGAGACCCAGTACTTC.